This record looks at one TCR beta chain sequence and its context. Its antigen is not known. The data were obtained in a study of blood T cells in healthy people across ages. This CDR3 comprises 14 residues. Trimming left V 6 bases short and J 7 bases short, with 16 bases between. From germline, CDR1 is MRHNA and CDR2 SNTAGT. Together with a sample-barcoded 5' primer, a J-beta primer mix was included in a second PCR lasting roughly 6 to 12 cycles. TCRdb ran MiXCR on the 5' RACE reads and lists one entry per CDR3 protein. The sample lists some 670,000 distinct CDR3 sequences, 40% to 65% occurring once. Study-wide points: More naive CD4+ cells and higher diversity marked long-lived donors relative to aged donors.

Sample: blood. The V call is TRBV6-4, the J call TRBJ2-1, with a tentative D call TRBD1 (6 bases). This TCR was recovered from a woman over 75 in good health. CDR3 sequence: CASSQDRTSNEQFF. The DNA for the CDR3 is TGTGCCAGCAGCCAAGACAGGACATCTAATGAGCAGTTCTTC.